This TCR beta chain came from a study of blood T cells in healthy people across ages (dated by TCRdb to the mid-2010s). For context, the study as a whole: Template switching captured roughly one uniquely barcoded TCR beta cDNA molecule per two T cells in model experiments. To avoid experimental bias, donors of different ages were spread randomly across the sequencing lanes. The donors were divided into four age groups: young (average 16 years), middle-aged (around 37), aged (62) and long-lived (82). For two donors (one aged 18 to 29 and one aged 80 or older), the study analyzed two additional independent replicas of 1 million unique cDNA reads from the same blood draw. Age-related changes in TCR beta repertoire diversity were measured in the study by deep sequencing normalized with unique cDNA molecular identifiers. Broader findings and caveats from the paper: Estimates of total diversity based on one million sequenced T cells were considered lower bounds and underestimates. The CMV infection status of donors was not known, potentially confounding age-related changes in expanded clonotypes. Bulk unsorted PBMC profiling prevented conclusive comparison of naive and antigen-experienced compartments. The long-lived group showed more naive CD4+ T cells, fewer expanded clones and increased TCR diversity than the aged group, suggesting age selection. Observed TCR beta diversity per million T cells fell roughly linearly with age, and a significant reduction was already apparent by age around 40. The percentage of naive T cells measured by flow cytometry correlated strongly with observed TCR beta diversity.

Library prep was done by 5' RACE. Data came from an Illumina HiSeq 2500. A second roughly 7 to 11 cycle PCR used a sample-barcoded 5' primer and a J-beta primer mix. A unique molecular identifier was introduced onto each TCR beta cDNA molecule by a template-switch 5' adaptor carrying 12 random nucleotides. At least 2.5 million CDR3-containing paired-end reads were obtained from each sample. First-strand cDNA synthesis was performed from all RNA using the Mint cDNA synthesis kit, with priming by a TRBC-specific oligonucleotide. After uracil-DNA glycosylase treatment, a first 18-cycle PCR used universal primers M1SS and BC2_uni_R on all cDNA. The study's processing was this. Normalization of each sample was performed by random selection of 1 million high-quality reads, each carrying a distinct molecular identifier. Instead of being binned into consensus sequences, reads with shared molecular identifiers were discarded. MiTCR, with a Q25 quality threshold and the strictest error-elimination algorithm, was used for CDR3 identification, clonotype clustering and error correction. A nonparametric unseen species model with Euler transformation was used to estimate a lower bound on total TCR beta diversity. Starting from the raw public reads, TCRdb applied fastp trimming at Q25, assembled clones with MiXCR and retained in-frame beta chains. Each CDR3 protein appears once, grouped with its most common genes and DNA. The V and J calls follow TCRdb's processing rather than the paper's. This sample lists hundreds of thousands of distinct CDR3 sequences; approximately 53% were detected once. The ten top clones hold roughly 24% of the sample.

Systemically healthy Caucasian individuals from Russia, over 30 in total and aged roughly 6 to 90 years, were included as donors. Each donor gave 8 to 10 milliliters of peripheral blood, drawn into EDTA-treated Vacutainer tubes. Ficoll-Paque density-gradient centrifugation was used to isolate PBMCs, with at least 7 million per sample. Trizol reagent was used to extract total RNA from the PBMCs, yielding at least 6 micrograms per sample. For every donor, an aliquot of PBMCs went through flow cytometry to measure the percentages of naive CD45RAhigh/CD27high T cells. On this clonotype itself: What this receptor recognizes is not known. Qualities for individual bases were not recorded, and no much larger clone is one base off.

V is trimmed back by 4 bases and J by 6 bases, and the junction contains 13 bases that no gene match accounts for. Its CDR3 holds 17 amino acids, cysteine through phenylalanine. Just the 51-base CDR3 DNA is kept, in frame starting at base 1. The germline V gene (reference sequence) yields MNHEY for CDR1 and SMNVEV for CDR2. The chain is made from TRBV27 and TRBJ1-5; 9 bases in the junction line up with TRBD1. The source material was blood. The sequence came from a man in his forties in good health. The bases read TGTGCCAGCAGTTCTTTTACCGGGACAGGGACCATTCAGCCCCAGCATTTT. Its protein reads: CASSSFTGTGTIQPQHF.